This T cell receptor (beta chain) was captured in a study of CD8+ T cells in alopecia areata. Study context: The investigators scored severity in treated patients by the percentage of affected scalp area. Findings and caveats of the study: Many expanded lesional clones remained in scalp and blood on tofacitinib.

RNA, once extracted, was reverse transcribed into cDNA for use as the sequencing template. Libraries were prepared by immunoSEQ multiplex PCR; TCRdb keeps only in-frame clonotypes and omits some of them. The data contain 150,000 to 200,000 clones, just under 65% of them seen just once; the ten biggest clones take up about 1.3%. The treatment was: oral pan-JAK inhibitor, 5-10 mg twice daily. Details on this clone: The antigen remains undetermined.

The CDR3 consists of 12 residues. The germline V gene encodes CDR1 SGHTA and CDR2 FQGNSA. Deletions cut 7 bases from V and 4 bases from J, with 10 bases between. Material: CD4+ T cells sorted from blood, obtained around week 47, from a patient treated with tofacitinib. The V call is TRBV7-2, the J call TRBJ1-2; unclear D gene. The source is a human donor with alopecia areata. In DNA form, the CDR3 reads TGTGCCAGCACCGCGGAGGGCTATGGCTACACCTTC. This sequence encodes CASTAEGYGYTF.